The 17 T cell receptor beta chains listed next were all sequenced from one sample in a study of OX40 agonist ivuxolimab in advanced cancers. The protocol was immunoSEQ multiplex PCR, while the TCRdb copy is restricted to in-frame clones and leaves out a portion. The table shows more than 55,000 clones, with roughly 87% occurring only once. The starting material was CD4+ or CD8+ T cells sorted from blood, obtained in a trial of the OX40 agonist ivuxolimab. Receptor source: an adult with an advanced solid tumor such as melanoma, head and neck, liver or kidney cancer.

The chain links TRBV30 to TRBJ2-5, with 11 bases that match TRBD2. From germline, CDR1 is GTSNPN and CDR2 SVGIG (reference sequence). This CDR3 region has 15 residues. The J segment lost 5 bases and the V segment lost 1 base, leaving 6 bases of the junction unmatched. As DNA, the CDR3 is TGTGCCTGGAGTGGACTAGCGGGATTGGGGGAGACCCAGTACTTC. Amino acids: CAWSGLAGLGETQYF.

The chain couples TRBV30 to TRBJ2-5; no clear D. The CDR3 has 13 residues. V lost 0 bases and J 5 bases, leaving 10 bases between the germline ends. Germline CDR1 GTSNPN, CDR2 SVGIG (reference sequence). The DNA for the CDR3 is TGTGCCTGGAGTGTGGGCCTCCCGGAGACCCAGTACTTC. Amino acid sequence: CAWSVGLPETQYF.

This sequence joins TRBV6-1 and TRBJ2-3, with a possible D match to TRBD2 (6 bases). The CDR3 extends over 17 amino acids. V shed 4 bases and J shed 2 bases, with 19 bases lying between them. CDR1 is MNHNS and CDR2 is SASEGT in the germline V gene. DNA of the CDR3: TGTGCCAGCAGTGTTCGGGACTCGAATCCTCTCACAGATACGCAGTATTTT. Its translation is CASSVRDSNPLTDTQYF.

The V and J genes are TRBV28 and TRBJ2-1, with TRBD1 matching over 12 bases. CDR3 length equals 16 residues. Germline CDR1 and CDR2: MDHEN and SYDVKM. Losses at the gene ends were 4 bases for V and 8 bases for J; bases not matched to a gene: 9. CDR3 sequence reads: CASSSQGGQGAYEQFF. DNA of the CDR3: TGTGCCAGCAGTTCGCAGGGGGGACAGGGGGCCTATGAGCAGTTCTTC.

The V and J genes are TRBV15 and TRBJ2-7; maybe TRBD1 (6 bases). The CDR3 totals 15 residues. The V gene lost 1 base and the J gene lost 3 bases, with 13 bases spanning the gap. The germline gives CDR1 LNHNV, CDR2 YYDKDF (reference sequence). This chain's CDR3 is CATSRGWTAFYEQYF. CDR3 bases: TGTGCCACCAGCAGAGGCTGGACAGCCTTCTACGAGCAGTACTTC.

The chain uses TRBV6-6 and TRBJ2-2; D ambiguous. The CDR3 contains 16 residues. V was trimmed by 5 bases and J by 0 bases, leaving 13 bases between them. Germline CDR1 is MNHNY and CDR2 is SVGAGI (reference sequence). The CDR3 DNA is TGTGCCAGCAGTCCCCGGGCCCCCCCGAACACCGGGGAGCTGTTTTTT. Protein sequence: CASSPRAPPNTGELFF.

The chain recombines TRBV23-1 with TRBJ1-5; weak D call: TRBD1 (6 bases). TRBV23-1 is identified as an open reading frame with a role that is uncertain. Trimming pared 0 bases from V and 0 bases from J, leaving 15 bases between. This CDR3 comprises 18 residues. CDR3 in DNA: TGCGCCAGCAGTCAATCGAAAGGACAGCCGCATAGCAATCAGCCCCAGCATTTT. This encodes CASSQSKGQPHSNQPQHF.

The V call is TRBV5-6, the J call TRBJ1-1, with 8 bases identical to TRBD1. The germline gives CDR1 SGHDT, CDR2 YYEEEE. This CDR3 has 15 amino acids. J lost 5 bases, V lost 0 bases, and 6 bases had no gene match. In DNA form, the CDR3 reads TGTGCCAGCAGCTTGGTCGACAGGGGAAATACTGAAGCTTTCTTT. Amino acid sequence: CASSLVDRGNTEAFF.

The V and J genes are TRBV5-1 and TRBJ2-7; 10 bases match TRBD2. The CDR3 extends over 15 amino acids. V lost 2 bases, J lost 3 bases, and 5 bases stayed unmatched. Germline V gives CDR1 SGHRS, CDR2 YFSETQ. CDR3 bases: TGCGCCAGCAGCTTAGTAGGGACTAGCGTCTACGAGCAGTACTTC. Translation gives CASSLVGTSVYEQYF.

The genes are TRBV9 and TRBJ2-2; no reliable D call. Germline V CDR1 and CDR2: SGDLS, YYNGEE. The length of the CDR3 is 13 residues. The ends were cut back, 3 bases at V and 8 bases at J, with 11 bases in the middle. The CDR3 is CASSGSVLGELFF. The CDR3 region has the DNA TGTGCCAGCAGCGGGTCGGTATTAGGGGAGCTGTTTTTT.

The V call is TRBV7-9, the J call TRBJ2-1; tentative D call: TRBD1 (5 bases). CDR3 size: 13 residues. The V gene lost 2 bases and the J gene lost 4 bases, with 6 bases spanning the gap. Germline loops: CDR1 SEHNR, CDR2 FQNEAQ (reference sequence). DNA of the CDR3: TGTGCCAGCAGCTTAACAGGTTACAATGAGCAGTTCTTC. Its protein is CASSLTGYNEQFF.

The V gene is TRBV2, the J gene TRBJ2-5; D not certain. The CDR3 has 15 amino acids. Trimming cost V 4 bases and J 2 bases, with 14 bases left between them. Germline V lookup: CDR1 SNHLY, CDR2 FYNNEI. Here the CDR3 reads CASSVVRAPQETQYF. Written as DNA, the CDR3 is TGTGCCAGCAGTGTTGTACGGGCACCTCAAGAGACCCAGTACTTC.

The genes are TRBV21-1 and TRBJ1-1; the table's D call, TRBD1, was not checked against the DNA. TRBV21-1 is annotated as a pseudogene. The CDR3 runs 17 residues. The CDR3 DNA sequence: TGTGCCAGCAGCAAACGTGGGCTGGACAGGTTGAACACTGAAGCTTTCTTT. Translation: CASSKRGLDRLNTEAFF.

This clone was detected only once. The gene calls are TRBV28 and TRBJ2-7, with D perhaps matching TRBD1 (6 bases). CDR1 and CDR2 (germline): MDHEN, SYDVKM. The CDR3 runs 13 residues. V lost 6 bases and J lost 6, with 15 bases in between. The CDR3: CASRPTGRSEQYF. CDR3 bases: TGTGCCAGCAGACCTACAGGGCGCTCCGAGCAGTACTTC.

Only one count was recorded for this clone. This specimen includes other DNA sequences encoding the same CDR3. The J gene is TRBJ2-5, the V gene TRBV5-1; the D is unclear. There are 11 residues in the CDR3. CDR1 and CDR2 from the germline V gene are SGHRS and YFSETQ. V was clipped by 5 bases and J by 3 bases, with 5 bases between them. The CDR3 loop is CASSLEETQYF. CDR3 in DNA: TGCGCCAGCAGTCTTGAAGAGACCCAGTACTTC.

The chain recombines TRBV2 with TRBJ1-1; D gene ambiguous. This CDR3 has 16 residues. Trimming removed 6 bases at V and 7 bases at J, with 24 bases between. CDR1 SNHLY and CDR2 FYNNEI come from the germline V gene. The CDR3 is CASSPREGGDGNEAFF. For the CDR3, the DNA is TGTGCCAGCAGCCCTCGGGAGGGCGGGGATGGTAATGAAGCTTTCTTT.

This chain joins TRBV11-3 and TRBJ2-5, with TRBD1 matching over 9 bases. V was pared by 5 bases and J by 5 bases, with 6 bases of the junction left unmatched. Germline values: CDR1 SGHNT, CDR2 YENEEA. This CDR3 has 14 residues. In nucleotides, the CDR3 is TGTGCCAGCAGCCCTGGACAGGGGAGGGAGACCCAGTACTTC. This encodes CASSPGQGRETQYF.